Below, 20 T cell receptor beta chains from the same sample are listed, as sequenced in a study of technical replicates of blood from several donors. The method was immunoSEQ multiplex PCR; TCRdb's version includes in-frame clones alone and lacks a portion of them. The table lists approximately 75,000 clones, around 97% of them singletons. The sequenced sample consisted of T cells isolated from PBMCs. The receptors shown here come from a human donor in good health.

The chain links TRBV6-1 to TRBJ2-3; 9 bases fit TRBD2. The CDR3 is 16 residues long. Trimming removed 2 bases from V and 6 bases from J; junction bases left unmatched: 9. Germline-derived CDR1 and CDR2 are MNHNS and SASEGT. Written as DNA, the CDR3 is TGTGCCAGCAGTGAAACCGTAGCGGGAGAGTGGGATACGCAGTATTTT. It is translated as CASSETVAGEWDTQYF.

The V call is TRBV4-2, the J call TRBJ2-7; D is perhaps TRBD2 (6 bases). Trimming cost V 0 bases and J 5 bases, with 23 bases left between them. The germline gives CDR1 LGHNA, CDR2 YNFKEQ. The CDR3 sequence is 18 residues long. The CDR3 DNA follows: TGTGCCAGCAGCCAAGATGTCTGGACGACGGGAGCGAACAACGAGCAGTACTTC. It is translated as CASSQDVWTTGANNEQYF.

J is TRBJ2-1 and V is TRBV9; D is uncertain. CDR3 length equals 14 residues. Germline CDR1 is SGDLS and CDR2 is YYNGEE. V dropped 4 bases and J dropped 0 bases, with 8 bases sitting between them. DNA for the CDR3: TGTGCCAGCAGCCCTTCCCGCTCCTACAATGAGCAGTTCTTC. This translates into CASSPSRSYNEQFF.

The genes are TRBV18 and TRBJ2-1, with 13 bases lining up with TRBD2. Losses at the gene ends were 3 bases for V and 8 bases for J; bases not matched to a gene: 4. This CDR3 comprises 15 residues. Germline V gene lookup returns CDR1 KGHSH and CDR2 LQKENI. The DNA for the CDR3 is TGTGCCAGCTCACCGCGGACTAGCGGGAGTCATGAGCAGTTCTTC. Its protein product is CASSPRTSGSHEQFF.

The chain couples TRBV30 to TRBJ2-1, with TRBD2 matching over 8 bases. Germline CDR1 GTSNPN, CDR2 SVGIG (reference sequence). The CDR3 totals 13 residues. With 2 bases clipped from V and 7 bases from J, the junction kept 4 bases outside the gene matches. The CDR3 sequence is CAWSNSGGNEQFF. DNA of the CDR3: TGTGCCTGGAGTAACAGCGGGGGTAATGAGCAGTTCTTC. The variable domain in full, completed from reference TRBV30 and TRBJ2-1, reads SQTIHQWPATLVQPVGSPLSLECTVEGTSNPNLYWYRQAAGRGLQLLFYSVGIGQISSEVPQNLSASRPQDRQFILSSKKLLLSDSGFYLCAWSNSGGNEQFFGPGTRLTVL.

This clone was seen once. The rearrangement uses TRBV6-5 and TRBJ2-7; TRBD1 matches 7 bases. V lost 7 bases and J lost 0; bases outside the gene matches: 3. The CDR3 has 13 residues. From germline, CDR1 is MNHEY and CDR2 SVGAGI. The CDR3 protein is CASTRDSSYEQYF. CDR3 in DNA: TGTGCCAGCACCCGGGACAGCTCCTACGAGCAGTACTTC.

The chain uses TRBV7-9 and TRBJ2-1; 8 bases agree with TRBD2. From germline, CDR1 is SEHNR and CDR2 FQNEAQ (reference sequence). J lost 8 bases, V lost 7 bases, and 13 bases had no gene match. CDR3 length equals 15 residues. The CDR3 DNA follows: TGTGCCAGCACACGGGGGCGGGAGGTCGGGGATGAGCAGTTCTTC. It translates to CASTRGREVGDEQFF.

The gene calls are TRBV4-2 and TRBJ1-4, with TRBD1 matching over 7 bases. This CDR3 contains 14 residues. V gave up 4 bases and J gave up 3 bases; unmatched junction bases: 2. CDR1 is LGHNA, CDR2 YNFKEQ, per germline. CDR3 sequence: CASSLTGANEKLFF. In DNA, the CDR3 is TGTGCCAGCAGCCTTACAGGGGCTAATGAAAAACTGTTTTTT.

The rearrangement links TRBV2 to TRBJ2-7; 8 bases are shared with TRBD1. The CDR3 runs 14 residues. Germline CDR1 and CDR2: SNHLY and FYNNEI. The junction had 6 bases not matched to a gene; V was cut back by 6 bases and J by 2 bases. Here the CDR3 reads CASRPGQATYEQYF. For the CDR3, the DNA is TGTGCCAGCAGGCCGGGACAGGCCACCTACGAGCAGTACTTC. Full variable domain (rest looked up from reference TRBV2 and TRBJ2-7): EPEVTQTPSHQVTQMGQEVILRCVPISNHLYFYWYRQILGQKVEFLVSFYNNEISEKSEIFDDQFSVERPDGSNFTLKIRSTKLEDSAMYFCASRPGQATYEQYFGPGTRLTVT.

This chain connects TRBV11-3 to TRBJ2-5; 11 nucleotides align to TRBD1. The germline gives CDR1 SGHNT, CDR2 YENEEA. The J segment lost 5 bases and the V segment lost 5 bases, leaving 7 bases of the junction unmatched. This CDR3 is 15 amino acids long. The CDR3, as DNA: TGTGCCAGCAGCCGAAGCGGGACAGGGGGGGAGACCCAGTACTTC. Its protein is CASSRSGTGGETQYF.

CDR3 residues: CASRKAGGSSYNEQFF. As DNA, the CDR3 is TGTGCCAGCAGGAAAGCGGGAGGAAGCTCCTACAATGAGCAGTTCTTC. The chain has TRBV27 and TRBJ2-1, with 9 bases matching TRBD2. The germline gives CDR1 MNHEY, CDR2 SMNVEV (reference sequence). The ends lost 6 bases at V and 0 bases at J; junction bases unmatched: 6. This CDR3 contains 16 residues.

The DNA for the CDR3 is TGCGCCAGCAGCGGCGACAGATCCTATAATCAGCCCCAGCATTTT. Its protein product is CASSGDRSYNQPQHF. The rearrangement uses TRBV4-3 and TRBJ1-5; D may be TRBD1 (5 bases). V was pared by 5 bases and J by 4 bases, with 15 bases between. CDR3 size: 15 residues. Germline V gene data show CDR1 as LGHNA and CDR2 as YSLEER.

V is TRBV5-1 and J is TRBJ1-1, with 8 bases aligning to TRBD1. The CDR3 is 18 amino acids. Germline lookup yields CDR1 SGHRS and CDR2 YFSETQ. Trimming at V came to 0 bases and at J to 1 base, leaving 11 bases not matched to a gene. The CDR3 sequence is CASSLVVGQVTPNTEAFF. For the CDR3, the DNA is TGCGCCAGCAGCTTGGTAGTGGGACAGGTCACACCGAACACTGAAGCTTTCTTT.

The V and J genes are TRBV27 and TRBJ2-7, with TRBD2 matching over 10 bases. CDR1 and CDR2 from the germline V gene are MNHEY and SMNVEV (reference sequence). This CDR3 has 15 residues. V dropped 5 bases and J dropped 4; count of bases not matched to a gene: 8. For the CDR3, the DNA is TGTGCCAGCAGTCCGTCTAGCGGGAGATTTTACGAGCAGTACTTC. This codes for CASSPSSGRFYEQYF.

The J gene is TRBJ2-7, the V gene TRBV5-3; 11 positions agree with TRBD2. TRBV5-3 is marked as an open reading frame, function uncertain. This CDR3 has 15 amino acids. J lost 3 bases, V lost 2 bases, and 4 bases had no gene match. The CDR3 loop reads CARSFGTSGIYEQYF. CDR3 coding DNA: TGTGCCAGAAGCTTTGGGACTAGCGGAATCTACGAGCAGTACTTC.

This clone was seen just once. The J gene is TRBJ2-7, the V gene TRBV29-1, with 9 bases that match TRBD2. CDR3 length: 15 amino acids. Germline loops: CDR1 SQVTM, CDR2 ANQGSEA. V shed 0 bases and J 3 bases; nucleotides not matched to a gene: 6. The CDR3 coding sequence is TGCAGCGTTGAAGATCGAGCGGGAGGCCGCTACGAGCAGTACTTC. Its protein product is CSVEDRAGGRYEQYF.

The chain combines TRBV15 with TRBJ1-4, with 7 bases identical to TRBD1. Germline V lookup: CDR1 LNHNV, CDR2 YYDKDF (reference sequence). V trimming: 2 bases; J trimming: 5 bases; junction bases outside the gene matches: 14. The CDR3 runs 18 residues. This CDR3 is CATSRTLLRRDRNEKLFF. CDR3 DNA sequence: TGTGCCACCAGCAGAACCCTTTTGCGGAGGGACAGAAATGAAAAACTGTTTTTT. Together with reference TRBV15 and TRBJ1-4, the CDR3 gives the full variable domain: DAMVIQNPRYQVTQFGKPVTLSCSQTLNHNVMYWYQQKSSQAPKLLFHYYDKDFNNEADTPDNFQSRRPNTSFCFLDIRSPGLGDTAMYLCATSRTLLRRDRNEKLFFGSGTQLSVL.

The chain couples TRBV15 to TRBJ1-4, with 9 bases lining up with TRBD1. The CDR3 totals 14 residues. Trimming at V came to 10 bases and at J to 7 bases, leaving 10 bases not matched to a gene. From germline, CDR1 is LNHNV and CDR2 YYDKDF (reference sequence). The CDR3 bases are TGTGCCATCAGTACAGGGGGCGAGGGTGAAAAACTGTTTTTT. Amino acids: CAISTGGEGEKLFF.

The V gene is TRBV6-5, the J gene TRBJ1-2; D is undetermined. The CDR3 covers 14 residues. Germline V gene data show CDR1 as MNHEY and CDR2 as SVGAGI. The V end lost 0 bases, the J end lost 6 bases, and 11 bases lay between the germline ends. CDR3: CASSYSEGVDGYTF. CDR3 nucleotide sequence: TGTGCCAGCAGTTACTCGGAGGGAGTGGATGGCTACACCTTC.

The chain employs TRBV9 and TRBJ1-2; D is uncertain. The CDR3 consists of 12 residues. From germline, CDR1 is SGDLS and CDR2 YYNGEE. The ends were cut back, 1 base at V and 6 bases at J, with 7 bases in the middle. The CDR3 is CASSVSLNGYTF. In nucleotides, the CDR3 is TGTGCCAGCAGCGTATCCCTAAATGGCTACACCTTC.